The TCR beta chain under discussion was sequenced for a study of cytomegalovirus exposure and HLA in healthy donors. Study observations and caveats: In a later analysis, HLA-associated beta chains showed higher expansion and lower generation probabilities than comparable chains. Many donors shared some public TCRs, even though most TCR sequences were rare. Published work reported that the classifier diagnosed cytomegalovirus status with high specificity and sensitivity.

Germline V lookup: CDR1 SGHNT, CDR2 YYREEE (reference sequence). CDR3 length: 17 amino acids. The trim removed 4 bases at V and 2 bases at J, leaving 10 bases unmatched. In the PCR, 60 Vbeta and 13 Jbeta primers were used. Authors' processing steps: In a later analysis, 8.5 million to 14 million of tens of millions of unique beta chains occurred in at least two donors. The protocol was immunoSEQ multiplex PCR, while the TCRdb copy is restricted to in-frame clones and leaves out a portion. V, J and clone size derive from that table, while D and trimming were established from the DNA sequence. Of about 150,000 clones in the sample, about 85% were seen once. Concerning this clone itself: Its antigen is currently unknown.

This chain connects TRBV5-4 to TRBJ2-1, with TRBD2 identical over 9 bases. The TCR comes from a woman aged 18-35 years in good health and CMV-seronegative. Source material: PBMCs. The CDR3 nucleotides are TGTGCCAGCAGCCCCCCGAGCGGGAGGTTCACCTACAATGAGCAGTTCTTC. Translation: CASSPPSGRFTYNEQFF. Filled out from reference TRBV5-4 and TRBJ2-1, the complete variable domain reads ETGVTQSPTHLIKTRGQQVTLRCSSQSGHNTVSWYQQALGQGPQFIFQYYREEENGRGNFPPRFSGLQFPNYSSELNVNALELDDSALYLCASSPPSGRFTYNEQFFGPGTRLTVL.